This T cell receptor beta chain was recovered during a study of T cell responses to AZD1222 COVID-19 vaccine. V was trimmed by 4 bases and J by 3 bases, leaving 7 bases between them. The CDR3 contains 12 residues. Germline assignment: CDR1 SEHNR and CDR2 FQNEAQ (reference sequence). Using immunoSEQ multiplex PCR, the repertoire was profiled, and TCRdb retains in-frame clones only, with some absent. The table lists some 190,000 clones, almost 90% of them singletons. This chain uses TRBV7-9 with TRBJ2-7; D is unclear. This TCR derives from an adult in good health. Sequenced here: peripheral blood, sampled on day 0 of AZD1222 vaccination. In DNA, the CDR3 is TGTGCCAGCAGCTATGGCAGCTACGAGCAGTACTTC. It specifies CASSYGSYEQYF.